This TCR beta chain was captured by sequencing in a study of T cell responses to AZD1222 COVID-19 vaccine. CDR3 length: 14 amino acids. The germline V gene encodes CDR1 SQVTM and CDR2 ANQGSEA. Trimming pared 4 bases from V and 6 bases from J, leaving 19 bases between. The method was immunoSEQ multiplex PCR; TCRdb's version includes in-frame clones alone and lacks a portion of them. Altogether about 90,000 clones are present, about 90% being singletons, with the ten largest covering around 5.2%. Comment on this clone: Antigen specificity is unknown.

Study-level results: Among those given AZD1222, only five or six were seropositive at baseline. Scientists sampled the repertoires only once the peak T cell response had passed.

The material was peripheral blood, obtained on day 0 of MenACWY control vaccination. The sequence derives from an adult in good health. The chain combines TRBV29-1 with TRBJ2-7; D might be TRBD1 (5 bases). This chain's CDR3 is CSVVGVFGASEQYF. The CDR3 DNA reads TGCAGCGTTGTAGGGGTCTTTGGGGCGAGCGAGCAGTACTTC.